This T cell receptor beta chain was documented in a study of blood T cell repertoires in COVID-19. About the study: COVID-19 samples, acute and convalescent, were from the United States, Italy and Spain. T cells, B-cell-depleted T cells, or PBMCs supplied cDNA or gDNA.

As processed by the authors: Cell counts per sample came from amplifying reference gene primers. Assay: immunoSEQ multiplex PCR; the TCRdb copy retains only in-frame clones and omits some. For V, J and clone size, that table is used; D and trimming come from the DNA. The sample lists 250,000 to 300,000 clones, over 80% seen once, with roughly 3.9% in the top ten. The CDR3 consists of 17 residues. Germline assignment: CDR1 SGHNT and CDR2 YYREEE (reference sequence). Trimming cost V 3 bases and J 0 bases; bases outside gene matches: 8. Source material: peripheral blood. The TCR sequence derives from a woman aged 40-49 years with acute or convalescent COVID-19. The chain combines TRBV5-4 with TRBJ2-1, with 8 bases that match TRBD2. DNA for the CDR3: TGTGCCAGCAGCTCCGGCGGGAGGAGTAGCTCCTACAATGAGCAGTTCTTC. Protein: CASSSGGRSSSYNEQFF.